This TCR beta chain was documented in a study of T cell repertoires in cytomegalovirus infection. This clonotype was observed at least ten times. Its antigen is as yet unknown. Looked up from germline, CDR1 is SGHTA and CDR2 is FQGNSA. The CDR3 spans 14 residues. The V and J ends lost 5 bases and 4 bases respectively, with 15 bases between them. Study outcomes and limitations: Clonotypes of TCR beta that were HLA-C-restricted and CMV-specific dominated the ex vivo response. CMV carriers having the relevant HLA were flagged by cumulative public TCR beta family frequency.

TCRdb recomputed calls from the reads with MiXCR, one row per CDR3 protein. The data contain 310,000 or so distinct CDR3 sequences, about 8.8% of them singletons. The sample comprised PBMCs. V gene TRBV7-2 combines with J gene TRBJ2-7, with no clear D. This TCR was sampled from a human donor in good health (CMV status not recorded). Some clones in this sample may be carry-over from other donors' samples. The CDR3 bases are TGTGCCAGCAGCCTCCAAGGGCCTGGATACGAGCAGTACTTC. This encodes CASSLQGPGYEQYF.